The 13 T cell receptor beta chains reported below all come from one sample, sequenced in a study of cytomegalovirus exposure and HLA in healthy donors. In the PCR, 60 Vbeta and 13 Jbeta primers were used. The repertoire was sequenced with immunoSEQ multiplex PCR; TCRdb's copy has only in-frame clones and lacks some. The table records about 32,000 clones, more than 65% of them present only once. Material for sequencing was PBMCs. All receptors derive from a woman aged 18-29 years in good health and CMV-seronegative.

This chain connects TRBV15 to TRBJ1-2; 9 bases line up with TRBD1. This CDR3 is built from 15 residues. Germline V lookup: CDR1 LNHNV, CDR2 YYDKDF (reference sequence). V shed 4 bases, J shed 4 bases, and the junction held 7 bases outside the gene matches. CDR3: CATSTRTGVPYGYTF. In DNA, the CDR3 is TGTGCCACCAGCACTCGGACAGGGGTGCCCTATGGCTACACCTTC.

V gene TRBV4-1 combines with J gene TRBJ2-6, with 9 bases fitting TRBD1. Germline V gene lookup returns CDR1 MGHRA and CDR2 YSYEKL. This CDR3 comprises 19 residues. V gave up 1 base and J gave up 2 bases; unmatched junction bases: 9. CDR3: CASSQVPGTGWAGANVLTF. CDR3 nucleotides: TGCGCCAGCAGCCAAGTCCCCGGGACAGGGTGGGCTGGGGCCAACGTCCTGACTTTC.

This clone is a singleton in its sample. This chain connects TRBV6-5 to TRBJ2-3; D gene ambiguous. V lost 8 bases to trimming and J lost 4 bases, with 7 bases between them. The CDR3 is 11 residues long. Germline-derived CDR1 and CDR2 are MNHEY and SVGAGI. CDR3 sequence reads: CASGAADTQYF. As DNA, the CDR3 is TGTGCCAGCGGTGCGGCAGATACGCAGTATTTT.

The rearrangement uses TRBV4-1 and TRBJ2-2, with 8 positions matching TRBD2. The CDR3 has 18 amino acids. V lost 3 bases and J lost 4; bases outside the gene matches: 13. Germline V gene sequence: CDR1 MGHRA, CDR2 YSYEKL. CDR3 DNA: TGCGCCAGCAGCCATTCGCCCGGACTAGCCGACAGCACCGGGGAGCTGTTTTTT. It specifies CASSHSPGLADSTGELFF.

This clone was observed a handful of times. The V and J genes are TRBV15 and TRBJ1-1; D ambiguous. Germline lookup yields CDR1 LNHNV and CDR2 YYDKDF (reference sequence). The CDR3 runs to 14 residues. Trimming removed 0 bases at V and 0 bases at J, with 5 bases between. CDR3 sequence: CATSRDRMNTEAFF. The CDR3, as DNA: TGTGCCACCAGCAGAGACAGGATGAACACTGAAGCTTTCTTT.

This sequence joins TRBV6-1 and TRBJ2-4; perhaps TRBD2 as D (5 bases). V was cut by 8 bases and J by 1 base, with 9 bases left in between. The CDR3 length is 13 residues. The germline CDR1 and CDR2 sequences are MNHNS and SASEGT. The CDR3 nucleotides read TGTGCCAGCCTAGGGAGTGCCAAAAACATTCAGTACTTC. Translating it yields CASLGSAKNIQYF.

This clone was found once. V gene TRBV9 combines with J gene TRBJ2-5; 8 positions match TRBD2. After removal of 10 bases from V and 3 bases from J, the junction contained 5 bases not matched to a gene. Germline loops: CDR1 SGDLS, CDR2 YYNGEE. The CDR3 is 12 residues long. The CDR3 DNA reads as TGTGCCTCAAAGGGACTAGAAGAGACCCAGTACTTC. Translating gives CASKGLEETQYF. The full variable domain, its missing parts supplied by reference TRBV9 and TRBJ2-5, is DSGVTQTPKHLITATGQRVTLRCSPRSGDLSVYWYQQSLDQGLQFLIQYYNGEERAKGNILERFSAQQFPDLHSELNLSSLELGDSALYFCASKGLEETQYFGPGTRLLVL.

This rearrangement joins TRBV11-2 to TRBJ2-5; D might be TRBD1 (5 bases). The CDR3 consists of 15 residues. The V end lost 1 base, the J end lost 6 bases, and 15 bases lay between the germline ends. The germline CDR1 and CDR2 sequences are SGHAT and FQNNGV. CDR3 DNA: TGTGCCAGCAGCTTAGCTAGACAGATTTTGAAGACCCAGTACTTC. It yields the protein CASSLARQILKTQYF. Drawing the rest from reference TRBV11-2 and TRBJ2-5, the complete variable domain is EAGVAQSPRYKIIEKRQSVAFWCNPISGHATLYWYQQILGQGPKLLIQFQNNGVVDDSQLPKDRFSAERLKGVDSTLKIQPAKLEDSAVYLCASSLARQILKTQYFGPGTRLLVL.

CDR3 coding DNA: TGTGCCAGCAGCTTAGACAGGGGGGCTCAGCCCCAGCATTTT. It specifies CASSLDRGAQPQHF. The rearrangement links TRBV11-2 to TRBJ1-5; 7 nucleotides match TRBD1. The CDR3 spans 14 residues. Germline V lookup: CDR1 SGHAT, CDR2 FQNNGV. The ends lost 0 bases at V and 6 bases at J; junction bases unmatched: 2. Looking up the rest from reference TRBV11-2 and TRBJ1-5 gives the full variable domain: EAGVAQSPRYKIIEKRQSVAFWCNPISGHATLYWYQQILGQGPKLLIQFQNNGVVDDSQLPKDRFSAERLKGVDSTLKIQPAKLEDSAVYLCASSLDRGAQPQHFGDGTRLSIL.

The rearrangement uses TRBV6-6 and TRBJ1-2; 7 bases agree with TRBD1. Germline CDR1 is MNHNY and CDR2 is SVGAGI (reference sequence). J gave up 8 bases and V 2 bases, and 8 bases lay outside the gene matches. CDR3 size: 14 residues. The CDR3 loop reads CASSYVTTGVGYTF. CDR3 DNA sequence: TGTGCCAGCAGTTACGTTACTACAGGGGTAGGCTACACCTTC.

This chain links TRBV19 with TRBJ1-2, with no clear D. Deletions cut 9 bases from V and 7 bases from J, with 12 bases between. The CDR3 contains 11 residues. Germline CDR1 reads LNHDA; CDR2 reads SQIVND (reference sequence). CDR3 residues: CASRRTTGYTF. For the CDR3, the DNA is TGTGCCAGCAGGAGGACTACTGGCTACACCTTC.

This clone was counted once. The rearrangement joins TRBV10-3 to TRBJ1-2, with D possibly TRBD1 on 5 matching bases. The germline V and J ends were trimmed by 3 bases and 7 bases, with 21 bases remaining between them. This CDR3 spans 16 amino acids. CDR1 is ENHRY, CDR2 SYGVKD, per germline. The CDR3 DNA reads as TGTGCCATCAGTGACCCGGGACGGGGGTCCGGGTTTGGCTACACCTTC. This codes for CAISDPGRGSGFGYTF.

This chain links TRBV30 with TRBJ1-5; D call uncertain. Germline CDR1 and CDR2: GTSNPN and SVGIG (reference sequence). This CDR3 is 12 amino acids long. The V end was cut by 3 bases, the J end by 6 bases, with 9 bases between. The CDR3 sequence: CAWSLGGQPQHF. The CDR3 coding sequence is TGTGCCTGGAGCCTAGGAGGTCAGCCCCAGCATTTT.